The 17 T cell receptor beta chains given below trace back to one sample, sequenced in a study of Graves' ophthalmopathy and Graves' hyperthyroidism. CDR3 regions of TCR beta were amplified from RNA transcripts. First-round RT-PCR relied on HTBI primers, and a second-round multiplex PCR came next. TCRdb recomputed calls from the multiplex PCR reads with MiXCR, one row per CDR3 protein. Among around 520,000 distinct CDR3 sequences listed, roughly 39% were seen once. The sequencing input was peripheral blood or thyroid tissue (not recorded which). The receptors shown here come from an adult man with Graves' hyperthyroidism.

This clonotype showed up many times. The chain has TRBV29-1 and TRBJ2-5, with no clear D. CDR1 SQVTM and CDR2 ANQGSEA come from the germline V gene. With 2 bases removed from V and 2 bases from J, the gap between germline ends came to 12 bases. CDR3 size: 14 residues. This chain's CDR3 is CSVERRLPQETQYF. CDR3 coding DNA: TGCAGCGTTGAACGCAGGCTACCACAAGAGACCCAGTACTTC. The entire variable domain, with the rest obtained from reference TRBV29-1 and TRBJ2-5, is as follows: SAVISQKPSRDICQRGTSLTIQCQVDSQVTMMFWYRQQPGQSLTLIATANQGSEATYESGFVIDKFPISRPNLTFSTLTVSNMSPEDSSIYLCSVERRLPQETQYFGPGTRLLVL.

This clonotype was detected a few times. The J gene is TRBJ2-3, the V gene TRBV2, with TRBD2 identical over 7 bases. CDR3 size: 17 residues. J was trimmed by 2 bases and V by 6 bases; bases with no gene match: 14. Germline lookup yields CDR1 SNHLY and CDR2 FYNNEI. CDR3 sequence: CASSEPMLAEYTDTQYF. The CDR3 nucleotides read TGTGCCAGCAGCGAACCCATGCTAGCGGAGTACACAGATACGCAGTATTTT.

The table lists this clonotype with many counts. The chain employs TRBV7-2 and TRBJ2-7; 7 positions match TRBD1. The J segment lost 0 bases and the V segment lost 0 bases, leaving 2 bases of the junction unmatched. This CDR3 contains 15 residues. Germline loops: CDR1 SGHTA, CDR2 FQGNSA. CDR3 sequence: CASSLAGGPSYEQYF. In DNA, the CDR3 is TGTGCCAGCAGCTTAGCAGGGGGCCCCTCCTACGAGCAGTACTTC.

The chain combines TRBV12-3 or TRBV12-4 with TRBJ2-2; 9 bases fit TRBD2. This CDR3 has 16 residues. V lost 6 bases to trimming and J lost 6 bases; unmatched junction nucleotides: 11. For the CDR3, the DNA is TGTGCCAGCAGCCACCCAGGGACTAGCAAAGCCGGGGAGCTGTTTTTT. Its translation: CASSHPGTSKAGELFF.

The CDR3 region has the DNA TGTGCCAGCACCCCGACTCACAGGGTGGCTCAGCCCCAGCATTTT. As protein: CASTPTHRVAQPQHF. This sequence joins TRBV28 and TRBJ1-5, with D perhaps TRBD1 (6 bases). Trimming left V 7 bases short and J 6 bases short, with 19 bases between. This CDR3 is 15 amino acids long. Germline assignment: CDR1 MDHEN and CDR2 SYDVKM.

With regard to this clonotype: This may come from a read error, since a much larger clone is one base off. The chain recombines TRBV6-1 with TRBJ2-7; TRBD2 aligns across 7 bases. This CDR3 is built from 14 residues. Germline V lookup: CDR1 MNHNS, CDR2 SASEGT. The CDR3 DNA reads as TGTGCCAGCACTCGGACTAGTACAAACTACGAGCGGTACTTC. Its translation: CASTRTSTNYERYF.

Here the CDR3 DNA reads TGTGCCAGCAGCTTAGATAGGCGTGGCGGGACAGGGGAGTTCGAACAGCCCCAGCATTTT. Its translation is CASSLDRRGGTGEFEQPQHF. The chain couples TRBV7-6 to TRBJ1-5, with 10 positions matching TRBD1. The V and J ends lost 1 base and 7 bases, in that order; junction bases with no gene match: 19. The CDR3 totals 20 residues. Per germline, CDR1 SGHVS and CDR2 FNYEAQ.

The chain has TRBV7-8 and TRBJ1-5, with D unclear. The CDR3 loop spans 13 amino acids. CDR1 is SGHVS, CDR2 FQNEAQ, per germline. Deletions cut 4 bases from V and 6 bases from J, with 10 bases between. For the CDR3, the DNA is TGTGCCAGCAGCTGGGAGATGAGTCAGCCCCAGCATTTT. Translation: CASSWEMSQPQHF.

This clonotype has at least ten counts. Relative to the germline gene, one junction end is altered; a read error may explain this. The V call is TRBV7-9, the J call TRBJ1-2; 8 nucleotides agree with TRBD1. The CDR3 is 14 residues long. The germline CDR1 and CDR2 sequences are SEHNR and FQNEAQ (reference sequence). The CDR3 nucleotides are TGTGCCAACAGCTTAGGGAGGGGGACAGGCGGCTACACCTTC. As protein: CANSLGRGTGGYTF. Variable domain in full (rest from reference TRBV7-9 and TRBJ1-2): DTGVSQNPRHKITKRGQNVTFRCDPISEHNRLYWYRQTLGQGPEFLTYFQNEAQLEKSRLLSDRFSAERPKGSFSTLEIQRTEQGDSAMYLCANSLGRGTGGYTFGSGTRLTVV.

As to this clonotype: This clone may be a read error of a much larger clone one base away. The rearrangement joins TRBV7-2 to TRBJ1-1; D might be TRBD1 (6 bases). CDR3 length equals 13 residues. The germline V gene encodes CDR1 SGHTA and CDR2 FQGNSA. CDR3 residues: CASRITGYTEALF. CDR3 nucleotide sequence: TGTGCCAGCAGAATAACAGGGTACACTGAAGCTCTCTTT.

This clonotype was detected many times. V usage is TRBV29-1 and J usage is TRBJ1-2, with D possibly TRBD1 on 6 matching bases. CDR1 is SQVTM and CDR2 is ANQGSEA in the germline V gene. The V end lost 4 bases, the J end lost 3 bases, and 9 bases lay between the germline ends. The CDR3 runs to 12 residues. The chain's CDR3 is CSVVRGDYGYTF. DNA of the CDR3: TGCAGCGTTGTCAGGGGTGACTATGGCTACACCTTC. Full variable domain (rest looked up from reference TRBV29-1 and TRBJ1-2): SAVISQKPSRDICQRGTSLTIQCQVDSQVTMMFWYRQQPGQSLTLIATANQGSEATYESGFVIDKFPISRPNLTFSTLTVSNMSPEDSSIYLCSVVRGDYGYTFGSGTRLTVV.

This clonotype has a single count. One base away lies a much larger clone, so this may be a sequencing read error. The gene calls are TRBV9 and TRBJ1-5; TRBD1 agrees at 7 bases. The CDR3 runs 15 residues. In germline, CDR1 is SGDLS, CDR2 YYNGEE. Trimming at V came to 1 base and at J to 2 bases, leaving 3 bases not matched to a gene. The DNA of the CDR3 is TGTGCCAGCAGCGTACAGGGGACAGGCAATCAGCCCCAGCATTTT. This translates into CASSVQGTGNQPQHF.

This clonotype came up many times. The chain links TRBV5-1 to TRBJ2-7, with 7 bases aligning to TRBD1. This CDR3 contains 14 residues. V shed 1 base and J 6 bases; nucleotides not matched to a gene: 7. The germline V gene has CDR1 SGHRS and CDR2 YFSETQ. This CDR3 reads CASSLKGASGEQYF. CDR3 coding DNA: TGCGCCAGCAGCTTGAAGGGGGCGTCGGGCGAGCAGTACTTC. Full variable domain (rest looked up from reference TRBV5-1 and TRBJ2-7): KAGVTQTPRYLIKTRGQQVTLSCSPISGHRSVSWYQQTPGQGLQFLFEYFSETQRNKGNFPGRFSGRQFSNSRSEMNVSTLELGDSALYLCASSLKGASGEQYFGPGTRLTVT.

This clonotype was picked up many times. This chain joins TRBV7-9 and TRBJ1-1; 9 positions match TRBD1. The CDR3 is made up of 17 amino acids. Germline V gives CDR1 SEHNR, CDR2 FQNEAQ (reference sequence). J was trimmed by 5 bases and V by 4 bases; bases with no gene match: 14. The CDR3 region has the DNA TGTGCCAGCAGCTCGCGAAAGACGGACAGGGGAGGGACTGAAGCTTTCTTT. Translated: CASSSRKTDRGGTEAFF.

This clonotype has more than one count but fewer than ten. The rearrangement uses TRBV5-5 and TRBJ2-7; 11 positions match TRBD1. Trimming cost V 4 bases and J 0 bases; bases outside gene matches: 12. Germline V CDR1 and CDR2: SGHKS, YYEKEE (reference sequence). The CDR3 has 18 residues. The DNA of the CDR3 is TGTGCCAGCAGCGCCGGGGGACAGGGGGTATTAAACTCCTACGAGCAGTACTTC. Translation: CASSAGGQGVLNSYEQYF.

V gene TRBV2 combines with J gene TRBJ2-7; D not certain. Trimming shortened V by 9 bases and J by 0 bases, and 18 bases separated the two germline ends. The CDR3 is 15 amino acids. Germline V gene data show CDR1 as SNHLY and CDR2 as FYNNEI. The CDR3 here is CASEGAEASSYEQYF. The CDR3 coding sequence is TGTGCCAGTGAAGGCGCAGAGGCGAGCTCCTACGAGCAGTACTTC.

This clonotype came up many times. The CDR3 sequence: CASSSGGDLPQHF. The CDR3 DNA sequence: TGTGCCAGTAGTTCCGGGGGCGATTTGCCCCAGCATTTT. The chain has TRBV19 and TRBJ1-5; perhaps TRBD1 as D (6 bases). The CDR3 has 13 amino acids. The germline V gene encodes CDR1 LNHDA and CDR2 SQIVND (reference sequence). V was shortened by 5 bases and J by 9 bases, with 14 bases between the two germline ends.